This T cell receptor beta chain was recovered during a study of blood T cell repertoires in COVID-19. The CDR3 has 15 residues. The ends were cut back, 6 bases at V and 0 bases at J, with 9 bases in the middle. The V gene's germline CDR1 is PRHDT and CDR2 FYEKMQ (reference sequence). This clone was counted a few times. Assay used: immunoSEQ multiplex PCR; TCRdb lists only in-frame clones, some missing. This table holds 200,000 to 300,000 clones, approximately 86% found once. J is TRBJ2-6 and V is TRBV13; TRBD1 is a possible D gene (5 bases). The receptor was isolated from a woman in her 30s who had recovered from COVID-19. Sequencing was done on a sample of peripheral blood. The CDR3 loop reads CASSLTDSGANVLTF. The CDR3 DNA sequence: TGTGCCAGCAGTTTGACAGACTCTGGGGCCAACGTCCTGACTTTC.